Below, 18 T cell receptor beta chains from the same sample are listed, as sequenced in a study of cytomegalovirus exposure and HLA in healthy donors. The table came from immunoSEQ multiplex PCR; TCRdb's copy has only in-frame clones and leaves some out. The sample carries around 150,000 clones, 88% recorded once. The sequenced sample consisted of PBMCs. The origin of the receptors is a young man in good health and CMV-seronegative.

This clone appeared a few times. The J gene is TRBJ2-5, the V gene TRBV4-3, with TRBD1 as a possible D gene (7 bases). The V gene's germline CDR1 is LGHNA and CDR2 YSLEER. Deletions cut 1 base from V and 5 bases from J, with 20 bases between. CDR3 size: 17 residues. CDR3 residues: CASSQGAGGGRVETQYF. The CDR3 nucleotides read TGCGCCAGCAGCCAAGGGGCTGGAGGGGGCCGTGTGGAGACCCAGTACTTC.

This sequence joins TRBV2 and TRBJ2-1, with unresolved D. V lost 2 bases, J lost 7 bases, and 9 bases lay in between. The CDR3 has 13 residues. Germline values: CDR1 SNHLY, CDR2 FYNNEI. As DNA, the CDR3 is TGTGCCAGCAGTGAACCGCTAAGTAATGAGCAGTTCTTC. As protein: CASSEPLSNEQFF. The variable domain in full, with the rest retrieved from reference TRBV2 and TRBJ2-1, is EPEVTQTPSHQVTQMGQEVILRCVPISNHLYFYWYRQILGQKVEFLVSFYNNEISEKSEIFDDQFSVERPDGSNFTLKIRSTKLEDSAMYFCASSEPLSNEQFFGPGTRLTVL.

The chain joins TRBV11-2 to TRBJ2-5; D is uncertain. Germline CDR1 reads SGHAT; CDR2 reads FQNNGV. The length of the CDR3 is 15 residues. V lost 0 bases to trimming and J lost 2 bases, with 10 bases between them. CDR3 loop: CASSLDSTVQETQYF. In nucleotides, the CDR3 is TGTGCCAGCAGCTTAGATAGCACTGTACAAGAGACCCAGTACTTC.

This rearrangement joins TRBV9 to TRBJ2-7; 7 bases align to TRBD1. The CDR3 totals 14 residues. Germline V gene lookup returns CDR1 SGDLS and CDR2 YYNGEE. After removal of 4 bases from V and 2 bases from J, the junction contained 6 bases not matched to a gene. DNA for the CDR3: TGTGCCAGCAGCCCGCGACAGGGTACCTACGAGCAGTACTTC. It specifies CASSPRQGTYEQYF.

The chain recombines TRBV11-2 with TRBJ2-1; TRBD2 matches 10 bases. Trimming at V came to 2 bases and at J to 10 bases, leaving 8 bases not matched to a gene. This CDR3 is 15 amino acids long. In germline, CDR1 is SGHAT, CDR2 FQNNGV. In nucleotides, the CDR3 is TGTGCCAGCAGCTTATGGGCTAGCGGGGGAGGGGAGCAGTTCTTC. Protein product: CASSLWASGGGEQFF.

This sequence joins TRBV5-1 and TRBJ1-3; no clear D gene. In germline, CDR1 is SGHRS, CDR2 YFSETQ. The CDR3 length is 14 residues. The V end was cut by 5 bases, the J end by 0 bases, with 9 bases between. The CDR3 sequence: CASSFGSSGNTIYF. The CDR3 DNA reads as TGCGCCAGCAGTTTCGGGAGCTCTGGAAACACCATATATTTT. The variable domain in full, with the rest retrieved from reference TRBV5-1 and TRBJ1-3, is KAGVTQTPRYLIKTRGQQVTLSCSPISGHRSVSWYQQTPGQGLQFLFEYFSETQRNKGNFPGRFSGRQFSNSRSEMNVSTLELGDSALYLCASSFGSSGNTIYFGEGSWLTVV.

The chain recombines TRBV10-3 with TRBJ2-7; a weak D match, TRBD1 (6 bases). This CDR3 is built from 13 residues. Between the trimmed V and J ends, which lost 2 bases and 1 base, there was a span of 6 bases. Germline V gene sequence: CDR1 ENHRY, CDR2 SYGVKD. As DNA, the CDR3 is TGTGCCATCAGTGAGGACAGGTCCTACGAGCAGTACTTC. This sequence encodes CAISEDRSYEQYF.

The chain recombines TRBV6-1 with TRBJ1-1, with TRBD1 matching 7 bases. This CDR3 has 12 residues. The J segment lost 5 bases and the V segment lost 5 bases, leaving 2 bases of the junction unmatched. From germline, CDR1 is MNHNS and CDR2 SASEGT. The CDR3 DNA reads TGTGCCAGCAGTCCACAGGGGACTGAAGCTTTCTTT. Encoded protein: CASSPQGTEAFF.

The chain couples TRBV30 to TRBJ1-2; TRBD1 matches at 11 bases. CDR1 and CDR2 from the germline V gene are GTSNPN and SVGIG (reference sequence). V was clipped by 8 bases and J by 7 bases; unmatched bases: 6. The CDR3 contains 12 residues. This CDR3 reads CASGQGARGYTF. The CDR3, as DNA: TGTGCCAGCGGACAGGGGGCACGTGGCTACACCTTC. Variable domain in full (rest from reference TRBV30 and TRBJ1-2): SQTIHQWPATLVQPVGSPLSLECTVEGTSNPNLYWYRQAAGRGLQLLFYSVGIGQISSEVPQNLSASRPQDRQFILSSKKLLLSDSGFYLCASGQGARGYTFGSGTRLTVV.

The V and J genes are TRBV14 and TRBJ2-5; 7 nucleotides line up with TRBD1. V lost 4 bases and J lost 2; bases outside the gene matches: 7. The CDR3 loop spans 15 amino acids. CDR1 is SGHDN, CDR2 FVKESK, per germline. The CDR3 DNA reads TGTGCCAGCAGCCTACCCCGGGACAGACAAGAGACCCAGTACTTC. Translated, it gives CASSLPRDRQETQYF. Complete variable domain (other parts from reference TRBV14 and TRBJ2-5): EAGVTQFPSHSVIEKGQTVTLRCDPISGHDNLYWYRRVMGKEIKFLLHFVKESKQDESGMPNNRFLAERTGGTYSTLKVQPAELEDSGVYFCASSLPRDRQETQYFGPGTRLLVL.

This chain joins TRBV4-1 and TRBJ1-1; D might be TRBD1 (6 bases). The CDR3 length is 15 residues. V lost 3 bases to trimming and J lost 5 bases, with 16 bases between them. The germline gives CDR1 MGHRA, CDR2 YSYEKL. The CDR3 reads CASSQGSTGFTEAFF. Written as DNA, the CDR3 is TGCGCCAGCAGCCAGGGGTCTACAGGGTTTACTGAAGCTTTCTTT.

This clone was seen a few times. V is TRBV19 and J is TRBJ1-5; 11 positions match TRBD1. This CDR3 is built from 16 residues. In germline, CDR1 is LNHDA, CDR2 SQIVND (reference sequence). V lost 3 bases, J lost 5 bases, and 6 bases stayed unmatched. CDR3 nucleotides: TGTGCCAGTAGTATCGGGGACAGGGGGTATGATCAGCCCCAGCATTTT. Translation gives CASSIGDRGYDQPQHF.

V usage is TRBV6-1 and J usage is TRBJ2-1; TRBD1 matches 7 bases. The CDR3 is 15 amino acids. Germline V lookup: CDR1 MNHNS, CDR2 SASEGT. Trimming removed 6 bases from V and 7 bases from J; junction bases left unmatched: 12. The CDR3 spells CASRHEDRFGNEQFF. DNA for the CDR3: TGTGCCAGCAGACATGAGGACAGGTTCGGGAATGAGCAGTTCTTC.

J is TRBJ1-5 and V is TRBV6-5, with a weak D call TRBD1 (5 bases). Germline V CDR1 and CDR2: MNHEY, SVGAGI. Trimming removed 1 base at V and 5 bases at J, with 9 bases between. This CDR3 is built from 14 residues. As DNA, the CDR3 is TGTGCCAGCAGTTACTGGGGGGTCGATCAGCCCCAGCATTTT. This sequence encodes CASSYWGVDQPQHF.

The chain's CDR3 is CASTQTELTTNEKLFF. As DNA, the CDR3 is TGTGCCAGCACCCAGACAGAATTAACAACTAATGAAAAACTGTTTTTT. The rearrangement uses TRBV4-2 and TRBJ1-4; tentatively, D is TRBD1 (5 bases). Germline V lookup: CDR1 LGHNA, CDR2 YNFKEQ. The V end lost 7 bases, the J end lost 0 bases, and 15 bases lay between the germline ends. This CDR3 has 16 amino acids.

V is TRBV6-6 and J is TRBJ2-7; maybe TRBD2 (6 bases). Trimming took off 5 bases at V and 0 bases at J, with 14 bases between the two ends. The CDR3 contains 15 residues. Looked up from germline, CDR1 is MNHNY and CDR2 is SVGAGI (reference sequence). For the CDR3, the DNA is TGTGCCAGCAGTCGGGGGACGGAACACTCCTACGAGCAGTACGTC. It translates to CASSRGTEHSYEQYV.

The V and J genes are TRBV18 and TRBJ2-7; D unclear. The CDR3 runs 14 residues. CDR1 and CDR2 (germline): KGHSH, LQKENI. Trimming shortened V by 0 bases and J by 5 bases, and 11 bases separated the two germline ends. CDR3 coding DNA: TGTGCCAGCTCACCACCGAAAACATACCACGAGCAGTACTTC. It yields the protein CASSPPKTYHEQYF.

This clone was observed a single time. CDR3 amino acids: CASSWGQVSNTEAFF. DNA of the CDR3: TGCGCCAGCAGCTGGGGACAGGTATCGAACACTGAAGCTTTCTTT. This rearrangement joins TRBV5-1 to TRBJ1-1, with TRBD1 matching over 8 bases. Germline-derived CDR1 and CDR2 are SGHRS and YFSETQ. V dropped 3 bases and J dropped 1; count of bases not matched to a gene: 5. This CDR3 spans 15 amino acids.